These T cell receptor beta chains were read from a single sample in a study of blood T cell repertoires in COVID-19. TCRdb's table, derived via immunoSEQ multiplex PCR, lists solely in-frame clones and lacks some. Of fewer than 90,000 clones listed, roughly 88% are singletons. The sequenced sample was peripheral blood. These receptors were taken from a man younger than 40 with acute or convalescent COVID-19. CDR3s include the opening cysteine and the closing phenylalanine or tryptophan. The order of the fields is D gene, J gene, clone size, V gene, CDR3 DNA, CDR3 protein. A D gene is named only where the DNA matches it firmly. Not every row has a clone size; where given, it reads once, few, many or a size class.

TRBD2 | TRBJ2-5 | once | TRBV11-2 | TGTGCCAGCAGCTTAGCTAGCGGAGAAGAGACCCAGTACTTC | CASSLASGEETQYF
. | TRBJ2-5 | . | TRBV7-9 | TGTGCCAGCAGCCCGGCCTTACAGGTCGCCCAGTACTTC | CASSPALQVAQYF
TRBD2 | TRBJ2-5 | . | TRBV25-1 | TGTGCCAGCAGTGATCGGCTAGCGGGTCTCCAAGAGACCCAGTACTTC | CASSDRLAGLQETQYF
TRBD1 | TRBJ1-5 | few | TRBV7-8 | TGTGCCAGCAGCCGACAGGGGGCGGGCAATCAGCCCCAGCATTTT | CASSRQGAGNQPQHF
. | TRBJ2-7 | . | TRBV11-2 | TGTGCCAGCAGCTTACAGGGGTGGTCCTACGAGCAGTACTTC | CASSLQGWSYEQYF
. | TRBJ1-1 | . | TRBV30 | TGTGCCTGGAGTGTTGGTGGACGGGGGGGTGAAGCTTTCTTT | CAWSVGGRGGEAFF
TRBD2 | TRBJ2-1 | once | TRBV3-1/TRBV3-2 | TGTGCCAGCAGCCAAGAACCGGGGACTAGCCCATACAATGAGCAGTTCTTC | CASSQEPGTSPYNEQFF
. | TRBJ1-3 | . | TRBV28 | TGTGCCAGCAGTTTACAGGGAAACACCATATATTTT | CASSLQGNTIYF
. | TRBJ1-2 | . | TRBV3-1/TRBV3-2 | TGTGCCAGCAGCCGCGGGGGGGGCGGGAATGGCTACACCTTC | CASSRGGGGNGYTF
. | TRBJ2-7 | . | TRBV4-2 | TGTGCCAGCAGCTCCGAGGTAGCCTACGAGCAGTACTTC | CASSSEVAYEQYF
. | TRBJ1-1 | . | TRBV6-1 | TGTGCCAGCAGTGACAGGGTGAAACCAGAAGCTTTCTTT | CASSDRVKPEAFF
TRBD2 | TRBJ2-7 | . | TRBV27 | TGTGCCAGCAGTCCGGGACTAGGCGAGCAGTACTTC | CASSPGLGEQYF
TRBD1 | TRBJ1-5 | . | TRBV9 | TGTGCCAGCAGCGAACAGGGGAGCAATCAGCCCCAGCATTTT | CASSEQGSNQPQHF
. | TRBJ2-7 | . | TRBV28 | TGTGCCAGCAGTTCACAAAAAGGGGACTCCTACGAGCAGTACTTC | CASSSQKGDSYEQYF
. | TRBJ2-7 | . | TRBV13 | TGTGCCAGTGGGGGGGCGCAGGCCGAGCAGTACTTC | CASGGAQAEQYF
. | TRBJ2-1 | . | TRBV2 | TGTGCCAGCAGTGAATCCCACACGAATGAGCAGTTCTTC | CASSESHTNEQFF
. | TRBJ1-6 | . | TRBV4-2 | TGTGCCAGCAGCCAAGTAGCGGACCTACATAATTCACCCCTCCACTTT | CASSQVADLHNSPLHF
TRBD2 | TRBJ2-4 | . | TRBV7-2 | TGTGCCAGCAGCTTTGCATATAGCGGGAGTACCGCCAAAAACATTCAGTACTTC | CASSFAYSGSTAKNIQYF
TRBD2 | TRBJ2-1 | . | TRBV6-2/TRBV6-3 | TGTGCCAGCAGTAAGCAAAAGACTAGCGGGACCTACAATGAGCAGTTCTTC | CASSKQKTSGTYNEQFF
TRBD2 | TRBJ2-7 | . | TRBV28 | TGTGCCAGCAGTTGGGGACTAGCGGGAAACGAGCAGTACTTC | CASSWGLAGNEQYF
TRBD2 | TRBJ2-2 | . | TRBV9 | TGTGCCAGCAGCTCCCCCGGTGGGAGGGTCCCAAACACCGGGGAGCTGTTTTTT | CASSSPGGRVPNTGELFF
TRBD2 | TRBJ2-7 | . | TRBV4-3 | TGCGCCAGCAGCCAAGATAGGACGGCGGGGGACGAGCAGTACTTC | CASSQDRTAGDEQYF
. | TRBJ2-2 | once | TRBV24-1 | TGTGCCACCAGTGATTTGCCCACGGGATTCAGCGGGGAGCTGTTTTTT | CATSDLPTGFSGELFF
. | TRBJ1-6 | . | TRBV30 | TGTGCCTGGGACAGTGATAATTCACCCCTCCACTTT | CAWDSDNSPLHF
TRBD2 | TRBJ2-3 | . | TRBV7-2 | TGTGCCAGCAGCCTCGCGGCTAGCGGTAGCACAGATACGCAGTATTTT | CASSLAASGSTDTQYF
. | TRBJ2-1 | . | TRBV6-2/TRBV6-3 | TGTGCCAGCAGTGACAGCAATGAGCAGTTCTTC | CASSDSNEQFF
. | TRBJ2-5 | . | TRBV18 | TGTGCCAGCTCACCGTACCCATCAGGGGTCCTACAAGAGACCCAGTACTTC | CASSPYPSGVLQETQYF
. | TRBJ1-2 | . | TRBV2 | TGTGCCAGCAGTCTACAGGGAAATGGCTACACCTTC | CASSLQGNGYTF
. | TRBJ2-1 | . | TRBV5-1 | TGCGCCAGCAGCTTGGCTGTAAATATCTACAATGAGCAGTTCTTC | CASSLAVNIYNEQFF
. | TRBJ2-7 | . | TRBV18 | TGTGCCAGCTCACCACCGACACGTCTTTCCTCCTACGAGCAGTACTTC | CASSPPTRLSSYEQYF
TRBD2 | TRBJ2-4 | . | TRBV5-3 | TGTGCCAGAAGCTTGGCCGGCCTCCTCGGGGGGGCCAAAAACATTCAGTACTTC | CARSLAGLLGGAKNIQYF
. | TRBJ2-5 | . | TRBV7-9 | TGTGCCAGCATCCCCGTGTCAGCGGGCCAAGAGACCCAGTACTTC | CASIPVSAGQETQYF
. | TRBJ1-3 | . | TRBV5-1 | TGCGCCAGCAGCTTGGAGGGGGGAAACACCATATATTTT | CASSLEGGNTIYF
TRBD2 | TRBJ2-7 | . | TRBV28 | TGTGCCAGCCTGGGACTAGCGGGAGCCTCGGGCTACGAGCAGTACTTC | CASLGLAGASGYEQYF
. | TRBJ1-5 | . | TRBV29-1 | TGCAGCGTTGGCGAGGACTTGGGTCAGCCCCAGCATTTT | CSVGEDLGQPQHF
. | TRBJ2-7 | . | TRBV3-1/TRBV3-2 | TGTGCCAGCAGCCAGGGGGCCGCTAGGCACGAGCAGTACTTC | CASSQGAARHEQYF
TRBD1 | TRBJ1-6 | few | TRBV6-4 | TGTGCCAGCAGTGACTCGGCAGGGGGGAATTCACCCCTCCACTTT | CASSDSAGGNSPLHF
. | TRBJ2-2 | . | TRBV6-2/TRBV6-3 | TGTGCCAGCAGTTACAAGTCAGGGGCCACCGGGGAGCTGTTTTTT | CASSYKSGATGELFF
. | TRBJ1-1 | . | TRBV6-6 | TGTGCCAGCAGTTCGGCGCCGAGAGGTTTGTCTGAAGCTTTCTTT | CASSSAPRGLSEAFF
. | TRBJ2-7 | . | TRBV7-2 | TGTGCCAGCAGCTTAACCGGAGAGGGAAGAGGGTACGAGCAGTACTTC | CASSLTGEGRGYEQYF
TRBD1 | TRBJ2-7 | medium-sized | TRBV11-2 | TGTGCCAGCAGCTTTGGGACAGGGTATACCTACGAGCAGTACTTC | CASSFGTGYTYEQYF
. | TRBJ1-4 | . | TRBV5-1 | TGCGCCAGCAGCCCTTGGACGGGAGGTGTTAATGAAAAACTGTTTTTT | CASSPWTGGVNEKLFF
. | TRBJ1-1 | . | TRBV5-5 | TGTGCCAGCAGCTTCCGGTTGAGTACGAACACTGAAGCTTTCTTT | CASSFRLSTNTEAFF
. | TRBJ1-2 | . | TRBV5-4 | TGTGCCAGCGGGGCCGCCGGCTATGGCTACACCTTC | CASGAAGYGYTF
TRBD1 | TRBJ1-6 | . | TRBV4-2 | TGTGCCAGCAGCCAAGACCCGACAGGGAAGTCTTTTTCACCCCTCCACTTT | CASSQDPTGKSFSPLHF
TRBD1 | TRBJ1-3 | few | TRBV30 | TGTGCCTGGGCACAGGGGACAGGGGGATACACCATATATTTT | CAWAQGTGGYTIYF
. | TRBJ2-2 | . | TRBV29-1 | TGCAGCGTTGAAGATTGGGGGGGCAGCACCGGGGAGCTGTTTTTT | CSVEDWGGSTGELFF
. | TRBJ2-3 | . | TRBV9 | TGTGCCAGCACCCGTTCCGGTGGCACAGATACGCAGTATTTT | CASTRSGGTDTQYF
TRBD1 | TRBJ2-2 | once | TRBV7-2 | TGTGCCAGCAGCTTAGGGACAGGGGGTGGCACCGGGGAGCTGTTTTTT | CASSLGTGGGTGELFF
TRBD2 | TRBJ2-5 | . | TRBV5-4 | TGTGCCAGCAGCTTGGGGGCTAGCGGGAGCGCAGAGACCCAGTACTTC | CASSLGASGSAETQYF
. | TRBJ1-1 | . | TRBV28 | TGTGCCAGCAGTACAGGGCACGGCGGCACTGAAGCTTTCTTT | CASSTGHGGTEAFF
TRBD1 | TRBJ1-4 | . | TRBV24-1 | TGTGCCACCAGTGACCCGACAGGGGATAATGAAAAACTGTTTTTT | CATSDPTGDNEKLFF
TRBD2 | TRBJ2-5 | . | TRBV7-3 | TGTGCCAGCAGCTTAACGGGGGGGAGGACTCAAGAGACCCAGTACTTC | CASSLTGGRTQETQYF
. | TRBJ2-3 | . | TRBV7-9 | TGTGCCAGCAGCTTCCCTCGGACAGATCTCTTCACAGATACGCAGTATTTT | CASSFPRTDLFTDTQYF
. | TRBJ2-7 | few | TRBV28 | TGTGCCAGCAGTTCCCGGACAAGCTACGAGCAGTACTTC | CASSSRTSYEQYF
. | TRBJ2-7 | . | TRBV9 | TGTGCCAGCAGCGTAGGTCCGGGTGAGCAGTACTTC | CASSVGPGEQYF
TRBD2 | TRBJ2-7 | . | TRBV6-1 | TGTGCCAGCAGTGAAGTAGCGGGCGACTACGAGCAGTACTTC | CASSEVAGDYEQYF